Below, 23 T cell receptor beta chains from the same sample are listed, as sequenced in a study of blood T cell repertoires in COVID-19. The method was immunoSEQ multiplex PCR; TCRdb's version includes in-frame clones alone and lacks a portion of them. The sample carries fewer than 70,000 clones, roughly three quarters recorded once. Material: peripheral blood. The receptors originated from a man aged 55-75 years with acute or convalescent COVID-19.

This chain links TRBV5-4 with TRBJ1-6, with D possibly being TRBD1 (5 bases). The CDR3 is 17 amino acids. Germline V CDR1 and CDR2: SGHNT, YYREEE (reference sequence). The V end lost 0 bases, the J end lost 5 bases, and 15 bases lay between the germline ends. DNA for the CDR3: TGTGCCAGCAGCTTGGAGCCGGGGGGACGTAATAATTCACCCCTCCACTTT. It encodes CASSLEPGGRNNSPLHF.

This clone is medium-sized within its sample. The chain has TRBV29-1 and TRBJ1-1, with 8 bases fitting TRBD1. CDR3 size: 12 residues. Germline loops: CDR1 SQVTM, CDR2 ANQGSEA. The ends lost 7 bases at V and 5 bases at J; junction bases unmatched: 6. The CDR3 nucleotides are TGCAGCGCCCCCGACAGGGGTACTGAAGCTTTCTTT. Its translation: CSAPDRGTEAFF.

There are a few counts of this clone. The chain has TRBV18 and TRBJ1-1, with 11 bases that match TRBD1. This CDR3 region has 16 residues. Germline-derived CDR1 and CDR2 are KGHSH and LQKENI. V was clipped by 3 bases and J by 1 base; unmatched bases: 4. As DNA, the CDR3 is TGTGCCAGCTCACCTTGGGACAGGGGGGAGAACACTGAAGCTTTCTTT. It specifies CASSPWDRGENTEAFF.

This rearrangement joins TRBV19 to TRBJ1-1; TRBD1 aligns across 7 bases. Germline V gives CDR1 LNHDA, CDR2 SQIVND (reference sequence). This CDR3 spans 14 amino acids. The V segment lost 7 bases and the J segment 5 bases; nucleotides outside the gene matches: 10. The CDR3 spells CASMDQGVGTEAFF. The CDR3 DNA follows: TGTGCCAGTATGGATCAGGGGGTCGGGACTGAAGCTTTCTTT.

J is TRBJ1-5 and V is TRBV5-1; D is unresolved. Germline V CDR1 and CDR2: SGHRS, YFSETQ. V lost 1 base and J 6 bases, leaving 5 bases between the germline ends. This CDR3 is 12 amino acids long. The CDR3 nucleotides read TGCGCCAGCAGCTTGACCGGTCAGCCCCAGCATTTT. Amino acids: CASSLTGQPQHF.

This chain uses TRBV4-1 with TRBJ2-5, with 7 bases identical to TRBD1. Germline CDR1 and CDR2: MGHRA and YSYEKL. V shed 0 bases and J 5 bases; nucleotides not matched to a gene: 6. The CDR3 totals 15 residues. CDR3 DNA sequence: TGCGCCAGCAGCCAAGATAAGGACAGGATGGAGACCCAGTACTTC. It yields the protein CASSQDKDRMETQYF.

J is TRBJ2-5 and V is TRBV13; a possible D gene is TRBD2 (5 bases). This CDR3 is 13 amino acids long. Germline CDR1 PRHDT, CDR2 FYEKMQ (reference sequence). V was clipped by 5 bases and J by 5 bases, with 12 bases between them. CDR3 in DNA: TGTGCCAGCAGCCGTCAGCGAGGGGAGACCCAGTACTTC. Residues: CASSRQRGETQYF.

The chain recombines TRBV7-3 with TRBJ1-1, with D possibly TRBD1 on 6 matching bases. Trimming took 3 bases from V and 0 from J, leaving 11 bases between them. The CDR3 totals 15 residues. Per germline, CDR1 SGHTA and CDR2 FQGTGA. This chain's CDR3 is CASSFSQGLNTEAFF. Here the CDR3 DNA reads TGTGCCAGCAGCTTTTCACAGGGCCTGAACACTGAAGCTTTCTTT.

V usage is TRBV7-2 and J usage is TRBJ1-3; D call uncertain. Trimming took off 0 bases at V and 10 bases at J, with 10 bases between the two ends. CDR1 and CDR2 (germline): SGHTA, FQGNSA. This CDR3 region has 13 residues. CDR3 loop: CASSLAKAATIYF. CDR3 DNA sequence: TGTGCCAGCAGCTTAGCGAAGGCGGCTACCATATATTTT.

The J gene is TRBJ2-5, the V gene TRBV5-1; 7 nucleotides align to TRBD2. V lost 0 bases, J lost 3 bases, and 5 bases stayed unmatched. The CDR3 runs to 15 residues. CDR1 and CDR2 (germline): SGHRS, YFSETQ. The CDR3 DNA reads TGCGCCAGCAGCTTGGAAGGCCGGGGGGAAGAGACCCAGTACTTC. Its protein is CASSLEGRGEETQYF.

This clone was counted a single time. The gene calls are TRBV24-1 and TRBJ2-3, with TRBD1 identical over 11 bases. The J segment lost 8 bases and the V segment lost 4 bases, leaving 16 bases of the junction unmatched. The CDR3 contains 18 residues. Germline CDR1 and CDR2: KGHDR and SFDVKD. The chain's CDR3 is CATSDPGQGEKKGGTQYF. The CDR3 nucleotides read TGTGCCACCAGTGACCCGGGACAGGGGGAGAAGAAAGGAGGTACGCAGTATTTT.

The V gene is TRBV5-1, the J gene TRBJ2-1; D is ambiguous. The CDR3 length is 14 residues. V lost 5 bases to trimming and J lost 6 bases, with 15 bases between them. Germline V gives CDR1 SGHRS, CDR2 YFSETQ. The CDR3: CASSSDPTGNEQFF. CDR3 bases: TGCGCCAGCAGTTCTGACCCGACTGGCAATGAGCAGTTCTTC.

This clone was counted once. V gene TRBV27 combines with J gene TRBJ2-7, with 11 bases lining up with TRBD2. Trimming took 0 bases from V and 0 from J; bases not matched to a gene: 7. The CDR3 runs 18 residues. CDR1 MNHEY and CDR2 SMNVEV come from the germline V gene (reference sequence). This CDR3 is CASSLSMGGTSGSYEQYF. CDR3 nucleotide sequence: TGTGCCAGCAGTTTATCGATGGGAGGGACTAGCGGCTCCTACGAGCAGTACTTC.

CDR3 loop: CASSQLAGARDTQYF. CDR3 coding DNA: TGTGCCAGCAGCCAGCTAGCGGGGGCGAGAGATACGCAGTATTTT. This chain uses TRBV13 with TRBJ2-3, with 10 bases fitting TRBD2. V shed 5 bases, J shed 5 bases, and the junction held 7 bases outside the gene matches. Germline values: CDR1 PRHDT, CDR2 FYEKMQ (reference sequence). The CDR3 has 15 amino acids.

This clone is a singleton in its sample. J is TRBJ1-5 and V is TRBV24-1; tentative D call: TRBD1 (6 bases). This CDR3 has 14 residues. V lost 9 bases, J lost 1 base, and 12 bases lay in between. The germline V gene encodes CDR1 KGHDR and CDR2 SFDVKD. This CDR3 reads CATGSGVSNQPQHF. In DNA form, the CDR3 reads TGTGCCACCGGTTCAGGGGTAAGCAATCAGCCCCAGCATTTT.

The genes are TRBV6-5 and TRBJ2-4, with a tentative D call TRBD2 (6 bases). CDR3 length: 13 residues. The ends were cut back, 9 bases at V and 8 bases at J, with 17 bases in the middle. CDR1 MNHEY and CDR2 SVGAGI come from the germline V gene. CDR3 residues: CASRREGGDIQYF. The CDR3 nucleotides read TGTGCCAGTAGAAGAGAAGGAGGGGACATTCAGTACTTC.

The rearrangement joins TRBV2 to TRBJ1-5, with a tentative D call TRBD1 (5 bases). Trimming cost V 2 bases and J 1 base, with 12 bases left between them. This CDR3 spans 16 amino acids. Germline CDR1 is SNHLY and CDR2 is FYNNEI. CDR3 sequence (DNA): TGTGCCAGCAGTGAAAATAGGGGCGGAAGCAATCAGCCCCAGCATTTT. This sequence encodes CASSENRGGSNQPQHF.

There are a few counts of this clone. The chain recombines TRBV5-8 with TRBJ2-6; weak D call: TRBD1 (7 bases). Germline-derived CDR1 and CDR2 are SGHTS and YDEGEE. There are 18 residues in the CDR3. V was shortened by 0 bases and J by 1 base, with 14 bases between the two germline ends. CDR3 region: CASSLEEGAISGANVLTF. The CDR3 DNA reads TGTGCCAGCAGCTTGGAGGAGGGGGCGATATCTGGGGCCAACGTCCTGACTTTC. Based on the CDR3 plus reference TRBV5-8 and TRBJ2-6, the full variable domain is EAGVTQSPTHLIKTRGQQATLRCSPISGHTSVYWYQQALGLGLQFLLWYDEGEERNRGNFPPRFSGRQFPNYSSELNVNALELEDSALYLCASSLEEGAISGANVLTFGAGSRLTVL.

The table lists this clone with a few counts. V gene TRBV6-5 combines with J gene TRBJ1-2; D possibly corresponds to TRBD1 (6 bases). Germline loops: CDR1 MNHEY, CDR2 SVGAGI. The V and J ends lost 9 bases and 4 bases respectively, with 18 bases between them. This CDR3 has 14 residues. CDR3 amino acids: CASFTGGAGYGYTF. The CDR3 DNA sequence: TGTGCCAGTTTCACGGGGGGCGCCGGCTATGGCTACACCTTC.

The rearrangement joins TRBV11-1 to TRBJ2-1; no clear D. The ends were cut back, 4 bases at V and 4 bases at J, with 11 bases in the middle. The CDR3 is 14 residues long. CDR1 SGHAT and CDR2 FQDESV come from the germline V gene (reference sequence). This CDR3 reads CASSSLRSYNEQFF. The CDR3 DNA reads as TGTGCCAGCAGCTCCCTTCGGAGTTACAATGAGCAGTTCTTC.

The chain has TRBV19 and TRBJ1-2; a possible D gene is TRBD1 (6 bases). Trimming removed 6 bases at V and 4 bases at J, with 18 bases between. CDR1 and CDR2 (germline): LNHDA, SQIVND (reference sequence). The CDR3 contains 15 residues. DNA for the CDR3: TGTGCCAGTAGGGGGTCGGGGGGCAGCAGCTATGGCTACACCTTC. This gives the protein CASRGSGGSSYGYTF.

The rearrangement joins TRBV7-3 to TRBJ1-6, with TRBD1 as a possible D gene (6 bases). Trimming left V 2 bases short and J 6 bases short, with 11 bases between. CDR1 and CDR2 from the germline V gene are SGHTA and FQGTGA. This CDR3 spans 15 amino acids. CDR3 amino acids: CASSLLGAGNSPLHF. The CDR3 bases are TGTGCCAGCAGCTTATTGGGGGCGGGTAATTCACCCCTCCACTTT.

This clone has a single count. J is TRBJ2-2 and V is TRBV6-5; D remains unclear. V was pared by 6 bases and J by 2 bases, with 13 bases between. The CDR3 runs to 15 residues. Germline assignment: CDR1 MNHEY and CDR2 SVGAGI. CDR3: CASRPGDLNTGELFF. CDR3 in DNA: TGTGCCAGCAGACCCGGAGATCTAAACACCGGGGAGCTGTTTTTT.